The 26 T cell receptor beta chains below were found in one sample sequenced in a study of blood T cell repertoires in COVID-19. The table came from immunoSEQ multiplex PCR; TCRdb's copy has only in-frame clones and leaves some out. The data show about 200,000 clones, with about 88% seen just once and roughly a tenth held by the top ten. Input material: peripheral blood. These receptor sequences come from a woman in her fifties or sixties with COVID-19, enrolled during active disease.

The rearrangement uses TRBV5-1 and TRBJ2-1; 7 bases map to TRBD1. The CDR3 runs 15 residues. Germline CDR1 SGHRS, CDR2 YFSETQ. The ends lost 8 bases at V and 5 bases at J; junction bases unmatched: 13. CDR3 sequence (DNA): TGCGCCAGTAACAGGGGCACCCTAGTGGACAATGAGCAGTTCTTC. Translated: CASNRGTLVDNEQFF.

This clone has more than one count but fewer than ten. This chain joins TRBV13 and TRBJ2-3; 9 bases match TRBD1. The CDR3 sequence is 13 residues long. CDR1 is PRHDT and CDR2 is FYEKMQ in the germline V gene (reference sequence). The trim removed 6 bases at V and 4 bases at J, leaving 2 bases unmatched. The CDR3 sequence is CASRRQGADTQYF. CDR3 DNA: TGTGCCAGCAGGCGACAGGGGGCAGATACGCAGTATTTT.

This rearrangement joins TRBV27 to TRBJ1-2, with 10 positions matching TRBD1. From germline, CDR1 is MNHEY and CDR2 SMNVEV (reference sequence). The CDR3 contains 16 residues. Losses at the gene ends were 3 bases for V and 2 bases for J; bases not matched to a gene: 6. The CDR3 sequence is CASSFLPGQGNYGYTF. The CDR3 bases are TGTGCCAGCAGTTTCCTTCCGGGACAGGGGAACTATGGCTACACCTTC.

The rearrangement joins TRBV18 to TRBJ1-1; a weak D match, TRBD1 (5 bases). V lost 6 bases, J lost 0 bases, and 8 bases lay in between. The germline V gene encodes CDR1 KGHSH and CDR2 LQKENI. This CDR3 comprises 13 residues. The CDR3 region has the DNA TGTGCCAGCTCTGACAGCATGAACACTGAAGCTTTCTTT. Amino acid sequence: CASSDSMNTEAFF.

The rearrangement links TRBV27 to TRBJ2-2; weak D call: TRBD2 (5 bases). The germline gives CDR1 MNHEY, CDR2 SMNVEV (reference sequence). V was clipped by 6 bases and J by 11 bases, with 28 bases between them. This CDR3 comprises 17 residues. CDR3 sequence reads: CASRNNRITPGIVELFF. CDR3 nucleotides: TGTGCCAGCAGAAACAATAGGATTACGCCGGGGATTGTAGAGCTGTTTTTT.

J is TRBJ1-3 and V is TRBV27; no clear D. Germline V gene sequence: CDR1 MNHEY, CDR2 SMNVEV (reference sequence). CDR3 length: 15 amino acids. V was cut by 2 bases and J by 2 bases, with 10 bases left in between. CDR3 sequence: CASSLVGEPGNTIYF. Written as DNA, the CDR3 is TGTGCCAGCAGTTTAGTAGGAGAACCTGGAAACACCATATATTTT.

V gene TRBV11-2 combines with J gene TRBJ2-5; D remains unclear. The germline gives CDR1 SGHAT, CDR2 FQNNGV. This CDR3 region has 11 residues. V dropped 1 base and J dropped 8 bases, with 5 bases sitting between them. The CDR3 protein is CASSLANTQYF. The CDR3 DNA is TGTGCCAGCAGCTTAGCTAACACCCAGTACTTC.

The chain links TRBV5-6 to TRBJ2-1; 13 bases are shared with TRBD2. Germline lookup yields CDR1 SGHDT and CDR2 YYEEEE. The CDR3 loop spans 16 amino acids. The trim removed 0 bases at V and 10 bases at J, leaving 7 bases unmatched. CDR3 sequence reads: CASSLGPGLAGNEQFF. The DNA for the CDR3 is TGTGCCAGCAGCTTGGGGCCGGGACTAGCGGGAAACGAGCAGTTCTTC.

The chain recombines TRBV10-3 with TRBJ2-1; tentative D call: TRBD2 (6 bases). This CDR3 comprises 13 residues. Germline values: CDR1 ENHRY, CDR2 SYGVKD. The germline V and J ends were trimmed by 6 bases and 8 bases, with 14 bases remaining between them. In DNA form, the CDR3 reads TGTGCCATCAGGGGGGGACCGGGCGATGAGCAGTTCTTC. Its protein product is CAIRGGPGDEQFF.

This chain connects TRBV20-1 to TRBJ1-2; possible D gene TRBD1, 5 bases. The length of the CDR3 is 11 residues. Germline V gene data show CDR1 as DFQATT and CDR2 as SNEGSKA (reference sequence). The V and J ends lost 0 bases and 12 bases respectively, with 11 bases between them. This chain's CDR3 is CSARDRARDTF. The DNA for the CDR3 is TGCAGTGCTAGAGACAGGGCAAGGGACACCTTC.

The chain couples TRBV18 to TRBJ2-1; TRBD1 agrees at 9 bases. Germline-derived CDR1 and CDR2 are KGHSH and LQKENI. Trimming cost V 2 bases and J 5 bases; bases outside gene matches: 7. This CDR3 has 16 amino acids. CDR3 amino acids: CASSPIRGQGDNEQFF. The CDR3 DNA follows: TGTGCCAGCTCACCAATTAGGGGACAGGGAGACAATGAGCAGTTCTTC.

The rearrangement joins TRBV30 to TRBJ1-2, with D hard to call. Trimming cost V 8 bases and J 4 bases, with 20 bases left between them. CDR3 length equals 14 residues. Per germline, CDR1 GTSNPN and CDR2 SVGIG (reference sequence). This chain's CDR3 is CAAEKDREGYGYTF. The CDR3 coding sequence is TGTGCCGCAGAGAAGGACCGGGAAGGCTATGGCTACACCTTC.

The chain employs TRBV4-3 and TRBJ1-2, with D perhaps TRBD1 (6 bases). V lost 0 bases and J lost 4, with 15 bases in between. The CDR3 consists of 16 residues. Germline CDR1 reads LGHNA; CDR2 reads YSLEER. Written as DNA, the CDR3 is TGCGCCAGCAGCCAAGACATCCAGGGGAGCGGCTATGGCTACACCTTC. Translating gives CASSQDIQGSGYGYTF.

The chain is built from TRBV19 and TRBJ2-2; 7 bases are a match to TRBD1. CDR1 is LNHDA and CDR2 is SQIVND in the germline V gene (reference sequence). The CDR3 is 17 residues long. V lost 8 bases and J lost 1; bases outside the gene matches: 13. The CDR3 here is CASRSPGQRMNTGELFF. The CDR3 nucleotides read TGTGCCAGTCGTTCTCCGGGACAGCGGATGAACACCGGGGAGCTGTTTTTT.

The rearrangement links TRBV19 to TRBJ2-3; D is perhaps TRBD2 (5 bases). This CDR3 is 13 amino acids long. CDR1 is LNHDA and CDR2 is SQIVND in the germline V gene (reference sequence). V was pared by 2 bases and J by 5 bases, with 8 bases between. Here the CDR3 reads CASSIWTQDTQYF. The CDR3 DNA follows: TGTGCCAGTAGTATATGGACTCAAGATACGCAGTATTTT.

CDR3 sequence: CARSLGRGTEAFF. CDR3 nucleotide sequence: TGTGCCCGGTCCCTGGGTAGGGGGACTGAAGCTTTCTTT. This chain uses TRBV30 with TRBJ1-1, with a possible D match to TRBD1 (6 bases). The CDR3 extends over 13 amino acids. Germline V gives CDR1 GTSNPN, CDR2 SVGIG (reference sequence). Trimming shortened V by 8 bases and J by 5 bases, and 18 bases separated the two germline ends.

The chain couples TRBV5-1 to TRBJ2-7; 8 positions agree with TRBD2. The CDR3 length is 14 residues. The junction had 3 bases not matched to a gene; V was cut back by 0 bases and J by 4 bases. Germline CDR1 is SGHRS and CDR2 is YFSETQ. The CDR3 loop reads CASSLAGGRYEQYF. In DNA form, the CDR3 reads TGCGCCAGCAGCTTGGCGGGGGGGAGGTACGAGCAGTACTTC.

The CDR3 protein is CSARTGETQYF. The CDR3 DNA is TGCAGTGCTAGGACAGGGGAAACGCAGTATTTT. This chain uses TRBV20-1 with TRBJ2-3; 8 nucleotides line up with TRBD1. CDR1 DFQATT and CDR2 SNEGSKA come from the germline V gene (reference sequence). This CDR3 has 11 residues. The junction had 2 bases not matched to a gene; V was cut back by 3 bases and J by 9 bases.

This clone has just one count. The gene calls are TRBV2 and TRBJ2-3; 8 nucleotides agree with TRBD1. The V and J ends lost 4 bases and 0 bases, in that order; junction bases with no gene match: 3. CDR3 length: 15 amino acids. Germline values: CDR1 SNHLY, CDR2 FYNNEI. The CDR3 loop is CASSGWTGSTDTQYF. In DNA form, the CDR3 reads TGTGCCAGCAGTGGATGGACAGGGAGCACAGATACGCAGTATTTT.

The chain joins TRBV12-5 to TRBJ1-5; weak D call: TRBD1 (5 bases). The germline V gene has CDR1 LGHNT and CDR2 FRNRAP. The CDR3 extends over 14 amino acids. V shed 5 bases and J shed 9 bases, with 17 bases lying between them. The CDR3 bases are TGTGCTAGTGGTCCCCCTGGGGCTGGGTGGCCCCAGCATTTT. Amino acids: CASGPPGAGWPQHF. Full variable domain (remainder filled in from reference TRBV12-5 and TRBJ1-5): DARVTQTPRHKVTEMGQEVTMRCQPILGHNTVFWYRQTMMQGLELLAYFRNRAPLDDSGMPKDRFSAEMPDATLATLKIQPSEPRDSAVYFCASGPPGAGWPQHFGDGTRLSIL.

V and J are TRBV6-5 and TRBJ1-1; no firm D call. The germline gives CDR1 MNHEY, CDR2 SVGAGI. CDR3 length: 14 residues. The V end lost 6 bases, the J end lost 3 bases, and 14 bases lay between the germline ends. The CDR3 DNA is TGTGCCAGCAGCCCCCCGACAAGTCACACTGAAGCTTTCTTT. As protein: CASSPPTSHTEAFF.

The chain links TRBV6-5 to TRBJ2-2; the match to TRBD2 covers 9 bases. CDR3 size: 15 residues. Germline trimming cut 7 bases from V and 2 bases from J; bases unmatched to any gene: 5. Germline lookup yields CDR1 MNHEY and CDR2 SVGAGI. DNA for the CDR3: TGTGCCAGCATTCTGACTAGCGGCAACACCGGGGAGCTGTTTTTT. This gives the protein CASILTSGNTGELFF.

The chain joins TRBV24-1 to TRBJ2-2; tentative D call: TRBD1 (5 bases). Germline assignment: CDR1 KGHDR and CDR2 SFDVKD. The CDR3 length is 13 residues. V lost 5 bases to trimming and J lost 4 bases, with 7 bases between them. This chain's CDR3 is CATSVGATGELFF. CDR3 coding DNA: TGTGCCACCAGTGTTGGGGCCACCGGGGAGCTGTTTTTT.

CDR3 protein: CASSTGTNQPQHF. In DNA form, the CDR3 reads TGTGCCAGCTCCACAGGGACGAATCAGCCCCAGCATTTT. V gene TRBV2 combines with J gene TRBJ1-5, with a possible D match to TRBD1 (6 bases). The CDR3 runs 13 residues. Germline lookup yields CDR1 SNHLY and CDR2 FYNNEI. The V gene lost 8 bases and the J gene lost 4 bases, with 12 bases spanning the gap.

The chain joins TRBV10-3 to TRBJ2-1; a weak D match, TRBD2 (5 bases). V shed 1 base and J shed 5 bases, with 15 bases lying between them. From germline, CDR1 is ENHRY and CDR2 SYGVKD. The CDR3 is made up of 16 amino acids. The DNA of the CDR3 is TGTGCCATCAGTGAGTTTGCGGCTACCGGGGACAATGAGCAGTTCTTC. Amino acid sequence: CAISEFAATGDNEQFF.

This clone has only a few counts. The CDR3 here is CAFGQDNSPLHF. In nucleotides, the CDR3 is TGTGCCTTTGGACAGGATAATTCACCCCTCCACTTT. The rearrangement uses TRBV30 and TRBJ1-6, with TRBD1 matching 7 bases. Germline V gene lookup returns CDR1 GTSNPN and CDR2 SVGIG (reference sequence). Trimming took 7 bases from V and 5 from J; bases not matched to a gene: 2. The CDR3 sequence is 12 residues long.